This T cell receptor (beta chain) was recovered during a study of Graves' ophthalmopathy and Graves' hyperthyroidism. Study-wide findings and caveats: Detection in blood was also observed for most expanded thyroid clonotypes above 0.001 frequency.

This clonotype was observed at least ten times. The antigen is unknown. Trimming took 6 bases from V and 0 from J, leaving 8 bases between them. CDR1 is MNHEY, CDR2 SVGAGI, per germline. CDR3 length: 13 amino acids. Scientists amplified the TCR beta CDR3 regions from RNA transcripts. Second-round multiplex PCR came after first-round RT-PCR with HTBI primers. Each CDR3 protein gets one entry after TCRdb re-called the multiplex PCR reads with MiXCR. The sample yields around 470,000 distinct CDR3 sequences, roughly an eighth seen once. What was sequenced was blood. The V call is TRBV6-5, the J call TRBJ1-1, with unresolved D. The sequence came from a woman aged 25 to 39 with Graves' ophthalmopathy. CDR3 DNA sequence: TGTGCCAGCAGCTCCCTCTTGAACACTGAAGCTTTCTTT. Its translation: CASSSLLNTEAFF.